The rows below give T cell receptor beta chains drawn from one sample of a study of spatial heterogeneity in lung cancer. TCRdb called the 5' RACE reads again in MiXCR, with one record for every CDR3 protein. Here the sample spans under 75,000 distinct CDR3 sequences, less than 15% being singletons. The sequenced sample was PBMCs, obtained at surgery. The receptors stem from a male donor with early-stage non-small cell lung cancer. Each CDR3 is given with its conserved first and last residue. D genes are given only for firm matches. Only part of the rows carry a size: once, few, many, or a class if the clone is expanded.

d_gene: TRBD1
abundance: .
v_gene: TRBV18
j_gene: TRBJ1-1
CDR3nt: TGTGCCAGCTCACCGATCGGACAGGGGGCGGGGAACACTGAAGCTTTCTTT
CDR3aa: CASSPIGQGAGNTEAFF

d_gene: TRBD1
abundance: many
v_gene: TRBV11-2
j_gene: TRBJ2-3
CDR3nt: TGTGCCAGCAGCCAAGGACAGGGGAGGACAGATACGCAGTATTTT
CDR3aa: CASSQGQGRTDTQYF

d_gene: TRBD1
abundance: .
v_gene: TRBV6-6
j_gene: TRBJ1-1
CDR3nt: TGTGCCAGCCGGGACAGCTCGAACACTGAAGCTTTCTTT
CDR3aa: CASRDSSNTEAFF

d_gene: .
abundance: .
v_gene: TRBV24-1
j_gene: TRBJ2-1
CDR3nt: TGTGCCACCAGTGGTCCCTGGGGAAATGAGCAGTTCTTC
CDR3aa: CATSGPWGNEQFF

d_gene: TRBD2
abundance: few
v_gene: TRBV29-1
j_gene: TRBJ2-3
CDR3nt: TGCAGCGTTGATGGGGGGGTGACTAGCGGGAGCACAGATACGCAGTATTTT
CDR3aa: CSVDGGVTSGSTDTQYF

d_gene: .
abundance: few
v_gene: TRBV20-1
j_gene: TRBJ2-5
CDR3nt: TGCAGTGCTCCCACACCCTTTCGACTAGGGGCAGAGACCCAGTACTTC
CDR3aa: CSAPTPFRLGAETQYF

d_gene: .
abundance: many
v_gene: TRBV10-3
j_gene: TRBJ2-5
CDR3nt: TGTGCCATCAGTTTCAAAGAGACCCAGTACTTC
CDR3aa: CAISFKETQYF

d_gene: .
abundance: many
v_gene: TRBV6-5
j_gene: TRBJ1-1
CDR3nt: TGTGCCAGCAACTACGGGGACACCCTGAACACTGAAGCTTTCTTT
CDR3aa: CASNYGDTLNTEAFF

d_gene: .
abundance: .
v_gene: TRBV30
j_gene: TRBJ1-1
CDR3nt: TGTGCCTGGAGTGCGGGGGCTTGGGACACTGAAGCTTTCTTT
CDR3aa: CAWSAGAWDTEAFF

d_gene: TRBD1
abundance: few
v_gene: TRBV5-1
j_gene: TRBJ2-2
CDR3nt: TGCGCCAGCAGCCTTACAGGGGGAATCACCGGGGAGCTGTTTTTT
CDR3aa: CASSLTGGITGELFF

d_gene: .
abundance: few
v_gene: TRBV27
j_gene: TRBJ2-2
CDR3nt: TGTGCCAGCGGTCTAATGGACGCGAACACCGGGGAGCTGTTTTTT
CDR3aa: CASGLMDANTGELFF

d_gene: TRBD1
abundance: many
v_gene: TRBV4-3
j_gene: TRBJ2-2
CDR3nt: TGCGCCAGCAGCCGCCCACAGGGGGCGCGTAGCGGGGAGCTGTTTTTT
CDR3aa: CASSRPQGARSGELFF

d_gene: TRBD1
abundance: many
v_gene: TRBV20-1
j_gene: TRBJ2-2
CDR3nt: TGCAGTGCTAGGCTCGTACAGGGGGTAAAGACCGGGGAGCTGTTTTTT
CDR3aa: CSARLVQGVKTGELFF

d_gene: TRBD2
abundance: .
v_gene: TRBV3-1
j_gene: TRBJ2-1
CDR3nt: TGTGCCAGCAGCCAACGCGGGAGCTCCTACAATGAGCAGTTCTTC
CDR3aa: CASSQRGSSYNEQFF

d_gene: .
abundance: many
v_gene: TRBV20-1
j_gene: TRBJ1-1
CDR3nt: TGCAGTGCTAGAGAAAGCCCCCCCACTGAAGCTTTCTTT
CDR3aa: CSARESPPTEAFF

d_gene: .
abundance: .
v_gene: TRBV18
j_gene: TRBJ2-2
CDR3nt: TGTGCCAGCTCACCACTAGACAGGACTTCGGCCGGGGAGCTGTTTTTT
CDR3aa: CASSPLDRTSAGELFF

d_gene: .
abundance: .
v_gene: TRBV20-1
j_gene: TRBJ1-1
CDR3nt: TGCAGTGCACTCACCGCGGGGGGAACCACTGAAGCTTTCTTT
CDR3aa: CSALTAGGTTEAFF

d_gene: .
abundance: .
v_gene: TRBV7-2
j_gene: TRBJ2-3
CDR3nt: TGTGCCAGCAGCCAACGAACAGATACGCAGTATTTT
CDR3aa: CASSQRTDTQYF

d_gene: .
abundance: few
v_gene: TRBV16
j_gene: TRBJ1-2
CDR3nt: TGTGCCAGCAGCCAATCGGGCGGGGCTGGCTACACCTTC
CDR3aa: CASSQSGGAGYTF

d_gene: .
abundance: few
v_gene: TRBV18
j_gene: TRBJ1-3
CDR3nt: TGTGCCAGCTCTGTGGATGTCTCTGGAAACACCATATATTTT
CDR3aa: CASSVDVSGNTIYF

d_gene: .
abundance: .
v_gene: TRBV10-3
j_gene: TRBJ1-1
CDR3nt: TGTGCCATCAGGAGACAGGATATCACTGAAGCTTTCTTT
CDR3aa: CAIRRQDITEAFF

d_gene: TRBD2
abundance: few
v_gene: TRBV11-2
j_gene: TRBJ2-1
CDR3nt: TGTGCCAGCAGCATCAGACCGGGACTAGCGTCCAATGAGCAGTTCTTC
CDR3aa: CASSIRPGLASNEQFF

d_gene: .
abundance: .
v_gene: TRBV20-1
j_gene: TRBJ2-7
CDR3nt: TGCAGTGCTAGTGGAGGGGGCTCCTACGAGCAGTACTTC
CDR3aa: CSASGGGSYEQYF

d_gene: .
abundance: .
v_gene: TRBV2
j_gene: TRBJ1-2
CDR3nt: TGTGCCAGCAGTGAGGGACCCAACTATGGCTACACCTTC
CDR3aa: CASSEGPNYGYTF

d_gene: TRBD2
abundance: few
v_gene: TRBV5-1
j_gene: TRBJ2-7
CDR3nt: TGCGCCAGCAGCTGCCTGACTAGCGGGCCTAGCCTCTCCTACGAGCAGTACTTC
CDR3aa: CASSCLTSGPSLSYEQYF

d_gene: .
abundance: few
v_gene: TRBV19
j_gene: TRBJ1-5
CDR3nt: TGTGCCAGTAGTAAACTTAACAATCAGCCCCAGCATTTT
CDR3aa: CASSKLNNQPQHF

d_gene: .
abundance: .
v_gene: TRBV6-1
j_gene: TRBJ1-5
CDR3nt: TGTGCCAGCAGTGAAGCATTAGGACAGAATCAGCCCCAGCATTTT
CDR3aa: CASSEALGQNQPQHF

d_gene: .
abundance: .
v_gene: TRBV10-3
j_gene: TRBJ1-1
CDR3nt: TGTGCCATCAGTGAGTCGATAAACCCGGTTGAAGCTTTCTTT
CDR3aa: CAISESINPVEAFF

d_gene: .
abundance: many
v_gene: TRBV4-3
j_gene: TRBJ1-2
CDR3nt: TGCGCCAGCAGCCAAGTAAGGTTGACAGGCCGCTACACCTTC
CDR3aa: CASSQVRLTGRYTF

d_gene: TRBD1
abundance: few
v_gene: TRBV5-6
j_gene: TRBJ1-6
CDR3nt: TGTGCCAGCAGCTCGGGACAGGGCTCCTATAATTCACCCCTCCACTTT
CDR3aa: CASSSGQGSYNSPLHF

d_gene: TRBD1
abundance: many
v_gene: TRBV11-1
j_gene: TRBJ1-1
CDR3nt: TGTGCCAGCAGACAGGGGAGCACTGAAGCTTTCTTT
CDR3aa: CASRQGSTEAFF